This T cell receptor (beta chain) was observed in a study of cytomegalovirus exposure and HLA in healthy donors. CDR1 and CDR2 (germline): ENHRY, SYGVKD. The V end was cut by 3 bases, the J end by 5 bases, with 14 bases between. The CDR3 has 15 amino acids. On this clone: Antigen: not known.

General study results and limits: V- and J-gene trimming of TCR beta was linked (in a later analysis) to a missense DCLRE1C variant.

Amplification used 60 Vbeta primers and 13 Jbeta primers. Sequencing used immunoSEQ multiplex PCR; TCRdb keeps in-frame clones, though not all of them. The sample holds fewer than 250,000 clones, over 60% seen once. V usage is TRBV10-3 and J usage is TRBJ2-1; tentative D call: TRBD1 (5 bases). Sequencing was carried out using PBMCs. This receptor was identified in a man in his thirties or forties in good health and CMV-seropositive. The CDR3 spells CAISDLRQMDNEQFF. The CDR3 region has the DNA TGTGCCATCAGTGATCTACGACAGATGGACAATGAGCAGTTCTTC.